This entry describes one T cell receptor (beta chain). The target antigen is unknown. These data are taken from a study of vaccination and CD4 T cells after COVID-19. With the Oncomine TCR Beta short-read assay, DNA from cultured CD4+ T cells was sequenced. Each CDR3 protein is one row after TCRdb ran MiXCR on the PCR reads. The sample records thousands of distinct CDR3 sequences, roughly 44% being singletons. As for treatment: approximately 9-day PBMC culture with coronavirus spike peptide pools or control peptides (ViraFEST assay). The unexposed donor provided CD4+ T cells, which were taken before the COVID-19 pandemic (2011-2018). The sequenced sample consisted of CD4+ T cells from blood, cultured in vitro. The sequence was collected from a human donor in good health.

CDR3 sequence: CSARDYWQGVEKLFF. The CDR3 bases are TGCAGTGCTAGAGATTATTGGCAGGGCGTTGAAAAACTGTTTTTT. This chain uses TRBV20-1 with TRBJ1-4, with D tentatively TRBD1 (5 bases). The germline CDR1 and CDR2 sequences are DFQATT and SNEGSKA (reference sequence). Trimming shortened V by 0 bases and J by 7 bases, and 15 bases separated the two germline ends. This CDR3 has 15 residues.